This T cell receptor beta chain was identified in a study of follicular helper T cells after annual influenza vaccination. Indicated time point: 2015-2016 season, pre-vaccination. Adults were given seasonal inactivated influenza vaccine, and blood CD4 subsets were sorted before and after vaccination. Between roughly 35 and 100 mL of blood was drawn per time point. J was trimmed by 0 bases and V by 5 bases; bases with no gene match: 8. This CDR3 has 16 amino acids. Germline lookup yields CDR1 MRHNA and CDR2 SNTAGT. TCRdb's copy holds only in-frame clones and misses some; the assay was immunoSEQ multiplex PCR. The sample includes under 15,000 clones, 78% of them seen just once. Study observations and caveats: Day 7 ICOS+CD38+ clones were most often found later in ICOS-CD38- cTfh cells.

In the case of this clone: The target antigen is unknown.

This sample comprised CXCR5- memory CD4+ T cells sorted from blood, obtained on the day of influenza vaccination. The V and J genes are TRBV6-4 and TRBJ2-3, with TRBD2 identical over 7 bases. This clonotype was sampled from an adult who received the influenza vaccine. CDR3 nucleotides: TGTGCCAGCAGTCCCGCCCCTAGCGGTAGCACAGATACGCAGTATTTT. It translates to CASSPAPSGSTDTQYF.